This note documents a single TCR beta chain sequence. Its antigen remains unidentified. CDR3 length: 17 residues. V was shortened by 5 bases and J by 1 base, with 20 bases between the two germline ends. Germline V gene lookup returns CDR1 SEHNR and CDR2 FQNEAQ (reference sequence). These data originate in a study of cytomegalovirus exposure and HLA in healthy donors. Study conclusions and caveats: Later examination showed HLA-associated TCR beta chains had greater clonal expansion than equally common others.

The PCR contained 60 Vbeta and 13 Jbeta primers. Assay: immunoSEQ multiplex PCR; the TCRdb copy retains only in-frame clones and omits some. In the table there are under 200,000 clones, approximately 82% of which are singletons. The TCR sequence derives from a woman under 30 in good health and CMV-seronegative. The sequencing sample was made of PBMCs. The chain recombines TRBV7-9 with TRBJ1-1, with D perhaps TRBD1 (6 bases). In nucleotides, the CDR3 is TGTGCCAGCAGCCGACTGCGATCGGGCAGGGGGAACACTGAAGCTTTCTTT. This translates into CASSRLRSGRGNTEAFF.